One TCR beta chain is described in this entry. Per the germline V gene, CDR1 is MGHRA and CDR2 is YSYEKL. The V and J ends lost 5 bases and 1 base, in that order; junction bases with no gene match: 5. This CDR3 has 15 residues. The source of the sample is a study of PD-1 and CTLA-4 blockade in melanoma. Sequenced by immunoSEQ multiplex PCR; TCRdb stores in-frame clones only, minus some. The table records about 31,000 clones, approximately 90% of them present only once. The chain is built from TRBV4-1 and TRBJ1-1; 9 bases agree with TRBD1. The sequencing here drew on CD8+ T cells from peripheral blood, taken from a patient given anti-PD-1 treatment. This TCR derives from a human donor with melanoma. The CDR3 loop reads CASSYPGQGNTEAFF. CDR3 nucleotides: TGCGCCAGCAGCTACCCGGGACAGGGGAACACTGAAGCTTTCTTT.